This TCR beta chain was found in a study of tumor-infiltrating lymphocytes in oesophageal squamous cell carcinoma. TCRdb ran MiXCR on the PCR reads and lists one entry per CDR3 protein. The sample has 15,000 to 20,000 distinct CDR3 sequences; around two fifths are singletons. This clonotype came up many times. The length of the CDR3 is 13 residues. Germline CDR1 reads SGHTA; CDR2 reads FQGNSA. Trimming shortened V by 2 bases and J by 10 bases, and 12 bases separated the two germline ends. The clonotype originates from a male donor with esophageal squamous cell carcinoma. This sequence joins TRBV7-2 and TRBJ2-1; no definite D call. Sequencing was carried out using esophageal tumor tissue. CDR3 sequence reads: CASSLTGTYEQFF. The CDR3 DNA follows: TGTGCCAGCAGCTTAACTGGAACCTACGAGCAGTTCTTC.